This T cell receptor (beta chain) originates from a study of blood T cell repertoires in COVID-19. Repertoires were generated with immunoSEQ multiplex PCR, while TCRdb's copy carries only in-frame clones and drops some. The table records about 37,000 clones, about 88% of them present only once. Trimming took 4 bases from V and 0 from J, leaving 11 bases between them. CDR1 and CDR2 from the germline V gene are MRHNA and SNTAGT. This CDR3 has 15 residues. The sample consisted of peripheral blood. The rearrangement links TRBV6-4 to TRBJ2-3; no clear D. The TCR sequence derives from a man aged 60 to 69 with active COVID-19. The DNA of the CDR3 is TGTGCCAGCAGTGCCGACACCTATAGCACAGATACGCAGTATTTT. This gives the protein CASSADTYSTDTQYF.